Each of the 13 T cell receptor beta chains below was sequenced from the same sample in a study of blood T cell repertoires in COVID-19. Using immunoSEQ multiplex PCR, the repertoire was profiled, and TCRdb retains in-frame clones only, with some absent. The data hold around 200,000 clones, with under 85% observed a single time. Sequenced sample: peripheral blood. Receptor source: a human donor in a cohort sampled during active COVID-19.

The V call is TRBV7-2, the J call TRBJ2-1; 10 nucleotides agree with TRBD2. CDR1 and CDR2 (germline): SGHTA, FQGNSA. The CDR3 has 19 amino acids. Trimming took 4 bases from V and 4 from J; bases not matched to a gene: 16. This chain's CDR3 is CASSSPTHPLAGLYNEQFF. The CDR3 nucleotides are TGTGCCAGCAGCTCCCCGACCCACCCACTAGCGGGGTTGTACAATGAGCAGTTCTTC.

The CDR3 nucleotides read TGTGCCAGCAGCTTAGTACGACAGCTCTCTGGAAACACCATATATTTT. Translation gives CASSLVRQLSGNTIYF. The V and J genes are TRBV7-2 and TRBJ1-3; TRBD1 is a possible D gene (5 bases). CDR3 length: 16 residues. The germline gives CDR1 SGHTA, CDR2 FQGNSA. V lost 1 base to trimming and J lost 0 bases, with 10 bases between them. Drawing the rest from reference TRBV7-2 and TRBJ1-3, the complete variable domain is GAGVSQSPSNKVTEKGKDVELRCDPISGHTALYWYRQSLGQGLEFLIYFQGNSAPDKSGLPSDRFSAERTGGSVSTLTIQRTQQEDSAVYLCASSLVRQLSGNTIYFGEGSWLTVV.

V gene TRBV10-2 combines with J gene TRBJ1-4; D call uncertain. This CDR3 is 15 amino acids long. In germline, CDR1 is WSHSY, CDR2 SAAADI. Trimming removed 8 bases at V and 5 bases at J, with 18 bases between. This CDR3 reads CASSSSAVWNEKLFF. The CDR3 bases are TGCGCCAGCTCCTCTAGCGCGGTCTGGAATGAAAAACTGTTTTTT.

The chain has TRBV10-3 and TRBJ1-4, with 9 positions matching TRBD1. The ends lost 6 bases at V and 8 bases at J; junction bases unmatched: 10. The CDR3 totals 15 residues. Germline CDR1 and CDR2: ENHRY and SYGVKD. CDR3 DNA sequence: TGTGCCATCAGATCAGACAGGGGGGGTAACGAAAAACTGTTTTTT. It codes for CAIRSDRGGNEKLFF.

The table lists this clone with a count of one. Here the CDR3 DNA reads TGTGCCAGCAGCTTGGGACAGGTGGGAACTGAAGCTTTCTTT. It specifies CASSLGQVGTEAFF. The V call is TRBV5-4, the J call TRBJ1-1; possible D gene TRBD1, 6 bases. In germline, CDR1 is SGHNT, CDR2 YYREEE (reference sequence). Trimming cost V 0 bases and J 5 bases, with 11 bases left between them. This CDR3 has 14 residues.

This clone was observed at least ten times. The chain uses TRBV19 and TRBJ1-1, with TRBD1 matching over 9 bases. The CDR3 covers 13 residues. Losses at the gene ends were 6 bases for V and 8 bases for J; bases not matched to a gene: 7. Germline CDR1 is LNHDA and CDR2 is SQIVND (reference sequence). CDR3 coding DNA: TGTGCCAGTAGCGCACAGGGGGCATTCGAAGCTTTCTTT. This gives the protein CASSAQGAFEAFF. The variable domain in full, with the rest retrieved from reference TRBV19 and TRBJ1-1, is DGGITQSPKYLFRKEGQNVTLSCEQNLNHDAMYWYRQDPGQGLRLIYYSQIVNDFQKGDIAEGYSVSREKKESFPLTVTSAQKNPTAFYLCASSAQGAFEAFFGQGTRLTVV.

The chain employs TRBV13 and TRBJ2-7; 9 positions agree with TRBD1. The J segment lost 2 bases and the V segment lost 3 bases, leaving 2 bases of the junction unmatched. The CDR3 is 14 amino acids. The germline CDR1 and CDR2 sequences are PRHDT and FYEKMQ (reference sequence). CDR3 amino acids: CASSFRDRAYEQYF. The CDR3 DNA follows: TGTGCCAGCAGCTTCAGGGACAGGGCCTACGAGCAGTACTTC.

The V call is TRBV12-5, the J call TRBJ2-1; TRBD2 aligns across 8 bases. V shed 5 bases and J 4 bases; nucleotides not matched to a gene: 10. The CDR3 extends over 16 amino acids. Germline V lookup: CDR1 LGHNT, CDR2 FRNRAP. CDR3 sequence (DNA): TGTGCTAGTGGTGCCGCAAGGACTAGCCTATACAATGAGCAGTTCTTC. It codes for CASGAARTSLYNEQFF.

The chain joins TRBV3-1 (or the pseudogene TRBV3-2) to TRBJ2-7; TRBD2 aligns across 10 bases. J lost 0 bases, V lost 4 bases, and 12 bases had no gene match. This CDR3 has 18 amino acids. From germline, CDR1 is LGHDT and CDR2 YNNKEL (reference sequence). DNA of the CDR3: TGTGCCAGCAGCCGGACCTTAGCGGGGGGACCGAGCTCCTACGAGCAGTACTTC. It translates to CASSRTLAGGPSSYEQYF.

This chain joins TRBV5-1 and TRBJ1-4; TRBD1 aligns across 9 bases. The CDR3 is 13 residues long. Germline CDR1 reads SGHRS; CDR2 reads YFSETQ. With V trimmed by 5 bases and J by 8 bases, 4 bases remained unmatched. This CDR3 is CASRTGGGEKLFF. The DNA of the CDR3 is TGCGCCAGCAGGACAGGGGGTGGAGAAAAACTGTTTTTT.

The chain joins TRBV27 to TRBJ2-1, with 11 bases matching TRBD2. With V trimmed by 5 bases and J by 3 bases, 3 bases remained unmatched. This CDR3 comprises 15 residues. Germline V gene data show CDR1 as MNHEY and CDR2 as SMNVEV (reference sequence). The CDR3 DNA sequence: TGTGCCAGCAGTCGTGGGACTAGCGGCTACAATGAGCAGTTCTTC. The encoded protein is CASSRGTSGYNEQFF.

The rearrangement joins TRBV4-1 to TRBJ2-7; 12 bases are a match to TRBD2. Germline V lookup: CDR1 MGHRA, CDR2 YSYEKL. J was trimmed by 4 bases and V by 0 bases; bases with no gene match: 1. This CDR3 has 15 amino acids. CDR3 sequence (DNA): TGCGCCAGCAGCCAAGAAACTAGCGGGAGGTACGAGCAGTACTTC. Its protein is CASSQETSGRYEQYF.

The chain recombines TRBV30 with TRBJ1-6; D is possibly TRBD1 (5 bases). Germline V CDR1 and CDR2: GTSNPN, SVGIG (reference sequence). V gave up 0 bases and J gave up 9 bases, with 12 bases separating them. CDR3 length: 14 amino acids. This CDR3 reads CAWSVLGGASPLHF. In DNA form, the CDR3 reads TGTGCCTGGAGTGTACTGGGGGGAGCTTCACCCCTCCACTTT.